This T cell receptor beta chain was captured by sequencing in a study of cytomegalovirus exposure and HLA in healthy donors. About this clone itself: Its antigen is as yet unknown.

The study, taken as a whole, reports: With further analysis later on, most CMV-associated TCR beta chains appeared HLA-restricted. Researchers left out some V segments, among them TRBV6-2 and TRBV6-3, as indistinguishable.

The PCR ran on 60 Vbeta and 13 Jbeta primers. The repertoire was sequenced with immunoSEQ multiplex PCR; TCRdb's copy has only in-frame clones and lacks some. The profile shows under 250,000 clones, around four fifths of them singletons. Germline V lookup: CDR1 SGHAT, CDR2 FQNNGV. The V gene end was trimmed by 3 bases and the J gene end by 6 bases; junction bases not matched to a gene: 2. This CDR3 has 14 amino acids. The chain joins TRBV11-2 to TRBJ2-2, with 9 bases lining up with TRBD2. The sample taken for sequencing was PBMCs. The clonotype comes from a man aged 50 to 60 in good health and CMV-seronegative. The chain's CDR3 is CASSFSGSPGELFF. The CDR3 coding sequence is TGTGCCAGCAGCTTTAGCGGGAGTCCCGGGGAGCTGTTTTTT.